This T cell receptor beta chain was documented in a study of blood T cell repertoires in COVID-19. Study-wide context: Specimens from acute and convalescent COVID-19 originated in the United States, Italy and Spain. PBMCs, B-cell-depleted T cells, or T cells provided the cDNA or gDNA that made up the material.

Generated by immunoSEQ multiplex PCR, the TCRdb table keeps only in-frame clones and is missing some. The repertoire holds about 250,000 clones, with almost 90% as singletons. V was pared by 5 bases and J by 4 bases, with 8 bases between. The CDR3 extends over 12 amino acids. The material sequenced was peripheral blood. The sequence was obtained from a man older than 75 with acute or convalescent COVID-19. The chain combines TRBV12-3 or TRBV12-4 with TRBJ1-1, with D hard to call. Written as DNA, the CDR3 is TGTGCCAGCAGTGTACGCGGCACTGAAGCTTTCTTT. It is translated as CASSVRGTEAFF.